This T cell receptor (beta chain) was identified in a study of T cell repertoires in cytomegalovirus infection. Study overall: TCR beta signatures that were public indicated CMV infection and matching HLA type. General study findings and limits: HLA-C-restricted CMV-specific TCR beta clonotypes prevailed in the ex vivo response. Individuals carrying CMV plus the relevant HLA were identified by cumulative frequency of public TCR beta families.

V was cut by 5 bases and J by 3 bases, with 20 bases left in between. CDR1 MDHEN and CDR2 SYDVKM come from the germline V gene. The CDR3 has 16 amino acids. From the reads, TCRdb called clonotypes with MiXCR, one entry per CDR3 protein. The sample includes roughly 300,000 distinct CDR3 sequences, around a tenth seen only once; the top ten take around 4.1%. On this clonotype itself: Its specificity is not known.

Sample: PBMCs. The TCR was taken from a human donor in good health (CMV status not recorded). Some clones in this sample may be carry-over from other donors' samples. This chain uses TRBV28 with TRBJ2-7; D is perhaps TRBD1 (5 bases). The CDR3 DNA sequence: TGTGCCAGCAGTGTAGATAGGGGCCCCTCACACTACGAGCAGTACTTC. As protein: CASSVDRGPSHYEQYF.